The 23 T cell receptor beta chains below come from one sample, sequenced in a study of cytomegalovirus exposure and HLA in healthy donors. Use of 60 Vbeta and 13 Jbeta primers characterized the PCR. TCRdb's copy holds only in-frame clones and misses some; the assay was immunoSEQ multiplex PCR. The sample carries 100,000 to 120,000 clones, more than 60% recorded once. The material sequenced was PBMCs. The receptors originated from a man under 40 in good health and CMV-seronegative.

J is TRBJ2-2 and V is TRBV5-1; TRBD2 aligns across 11 bases. This CDR3 has 16 residues. V shed 0 bases and J 7 bases; nucleotides not matched to a gene: 5. Germline CDR1 is SGHRS and CDR2 is YFSETQ. CDR3 in DNA: TGCGCCAGCAGCTTGGTGCTAGCGGGAGGCATCGGGGAGCTGTTTTTT. The encoded protein is CASSLVLAGGIGELFF.

The chain uses TRBV6-1 and TRBJ1-1; D uncertain. Trimming removed 7 bases from V and 0 bases from J, with 9 bases in between. Germline CDR1 is MNHNS and CDR2 is SASEGT. The length of the CDR3 is 13 residues. This CDR3 is CASKAQLNTEAFF. For the CDR3, the DNA is TGTGCCAGCAAAGCACAGCTGAACACTGAAGCTTTCTTT.

The chain employs TRBV10-3 and TRBJ1-2; TRBD1 is a possible D gene (5 bases). This CDR3 is built from 13 residues. The germline V gene encodes CDR1 ENHRY and CDR2 SYGVKD. V lost 8 bases and J lost 1, with 11 bases in between. CDR3 in DNA: TGTGCCATCCACCCCGGGGGTAACTATGGCTACACCTTC. This sequence encodes CAIHPGGNYGYTF.

This clone has only a few counts. V gene TRBV5-4 combines with J gene TRBJ1-1; tentative D call: TRBD1 (6 bases). This CDR3 contains 14 residues. Germline V CDR1 and CDR2: SGHNT, YYREEE (reference sequence). Trimming took 4 bases from V and 1 from J, leaving 11 bases between them. CDR3 sequence reads: CASSTHRENTEAFF. The CDR3 bases are TGTGCCAGCAGCACCCACAGGGAGAACACTGAAGCTTTCTTT.

A few counts support this clone. The J gene is TRBJ1-2, the V gene TRBV4-1; D gene uncertain. Trimming cost V 2 bases and J 8 bases, with 12 bases left between them. This CDR3 spans 13 amino acids. The germline CDR1 and CDR2 sequences are MGHRA and YSYEKL. As DNA, the CDR3 is TGCGCCAGCAGCCAACGGGTTCTAGTGGGCTACACCTTC. Translating gives CASSQRVLVGYTF.

This clone was seen once. The V gene is TRBV5-8, the J gene TRBJ1-1; no firm D call. The CDR3 is made up of 13 amino acids. Deletions cut 4 bases from V and 1 base from J, with 8 bases between. Germline values: CDR1 SGHTS, CDR2 YDEGEE. This CDR3 reads CASSLSKNTEAFF. CDR3 sequence (DNA): TGTGCCAGCAGCCTTAGCAAGAACACTGAAGCTTTCTTT. Full variable domain (remainder filled in from reference TRBV5-8 and TRBJ1-1): EAGVTQSPTHLIKTRGQQATLRCSPISGHTSVYWYQQALGLGLQFLLWYDEGEERNRGNFPPRFSGRQFPNYSSELNVNALELEDSALYLCASSLSKNTEAFFGQGTRLTVV.

This clone was counted a few times. The genes are TRBV9 and TRBJ2-5, with 13 bases identical to TRBD2. This CDR3 is built from 16 residues. The junction had 4 bases not matched to a gene; V was cut back by 0 bases and J by 5 bases. CDR1 is SGDLS and CDR2 is YYNGEE in the germline V gene. This chain's CDR3 is CASSVDGLAGDETQYF. The CDR3 DNA reads as TGTGCCAGCAGCGTAGACGGACTAGCGGGAGATGAGACCCAGTACTTC.

V gene TRBV9 combines with J gene TRBJ2-2; 15 bases line up with TRBD2. V lost 3 bases, J lost 10 bases, and 4 bases stayed unmatched. Germline V lookup: CDR1 SGDLS, CDR2 YYNGEE. This CDR3 region has 15 residues. The CDR3 DNA reads TGTGCCAGCAGCGCCAGGACTAGCGGGGGGGAGGAGCTGTTTTTT. Translation: CASSARTSGGEELFF.

The CDR3 loop is CASSFEGARGQPQHF. CDR3 DNA sequence: TGTGCCAGCAGTTTTGAGGGGGCGCGGGGTCAGCCCCAGCATTTT. The rearrangement links TRBV27 to TRBJ1-5, with TRBD1 matching over 7 bases. Germline CDR1 MNHEY, CDR2 SMNVEV (reference sequence). The CDR3 spans 15 residues. The ends lost 3 bases at V and 6 bases at J; junction bases unmatched: 8.

The rearrangement uses TRBV4-3 and TRBJ2-7; D possibly corresponds to TRBD2 (6 bases). V shed 0 bases and J shed 3 bases, with 21 bases lying between them. This CDR3 comprises 18 residues. Germline CDR1 and CDR2: LGHNA and YSLEER. For the CDR3, the DNA is TGCGCCAGCAGCCAAGATAATTTTGGTGGAGGGAGCATCTACGAGCAGTACTTC. Its translation: CASSQDNFGGGSIYEQYF.

This CDR3 is CSVQRQGGETQYF. The CDR3 coding sequence is TGCAGCGTTCAAAGACAGGGTGGTGAGACCCAGTACTTC. This chain uses TRBV29-1 with TRBJ2-5; 7 bases are shared with TRBD1. CDR1 is SQVTM and CDR2 is ANQGSEA in the germline V gene. The CDR3 extends over 13 amino acids. V trimming: 5 bases; J trimming: 5 bases; junction bases outside the gene matches: 8.

J is TRBJ1-1 and V is TRBV28; 12 bases agree with TRBD1. Germline CDR1 reads MDHEN; CDR2 reads SYDVKM. Unmatched junction bases numbered 8, after V lost 3 bases and J lost 6 bases. The CDR3 contains 16 residues. CDR3 residues: CASSLGSGTGGSEAFF. For the CDR3, the DNA is TGTGCCAGCAGTTTGGGGTCGGGGACAGGGGGCTCTGAAGCTTTCTTT.

The chain couples TRBV4-1 to TRBJ1-1; tentatively, D is TRBD1 (6 bases). V was trimmed by 2 bases and J by 1 base, leaving 11 bases between them. The CDR3 loop spans 15 amino acids. Per the germline V gene, CDR1 is MGHRA and CDR2 is YSYEKL. The CDR3 nucleotides are TGCGCCAGCAGCCAACAACAGACAGGGAACACTGAAGCTTTCTTT. It encodes CASSQQQTGNTEAFF.

The J gene is TRBJ2-7, the V gene TRBV19, with 8 nucleotides matching TRBD1. With 3 bases clipped from V and 3 bases from J, the junction kept 7 bases outside the gene matches. The germline V gene has CDR1 LNHDA and CDR2 SQIVND (reference sequence). The CDR3 runs to 15 residues. The CDR3 loop reads CASSIGQGSLYEQYF. In nucleotides, the CDR3 is TGTGCCAGTAGTATTGGACAGGGATCCCTCTACGAGCAGTACTTC.

The V gene is TRBV28, the J gene TRBJ1-3; no clear D. The CDR3 runs 13 residues. Trimming shortened V by 3 bases and J by 4 bases, and 7 bases separated the two germline ends. From germline, CDR1 is MDHEN and CDR2 SYDVKM. The CDR3 loop is CASSFGQGNTIYF. The CDR3 DNA reads as TGTGCCAGCAGTTTTGGGCAGGGAAACACCATATATTTT.

V gene TRBV6-5 combines with J gene TRBJ1-5; TRBD1 matches 7 bases. J was trimmed by 0 bases and V by 5 bases; bases with no gene match: 4. This CDR3 is 15 amino acids long. Germline V lookup: CDR1 MNHEY, CDR2 SVGAGI. DNA for the CDR3: TGTGCCAGCAGTATGACAGGGTATAGCAATCAGCCCCAGCATTTT. Its translation: CASSMTGYSNQPQHF.

Only a few counts were recorded for this clone. This rearrangement joins TRBV29-1 to TRBJ1-1; D is unclear. V shed 6 bases and J shed 0 bases, with 20 bases lying between them. This CDR3 is 16 amino acids long. Germline V gene lookup returns CDR1 SQVTM and CDR2 ANQGSEA. In DNA form, the CDR3 reads TGCAGCGTCGGTACGTTGGGCAGATTCATGAACACTGAAGCTTTCTTT. Translation: CSVGTLGRFMNTEAFF.

The rearrangement uses TRBV2 and TRBJ1-5; the D gene is possibly TRBD1 (6 bases). Trimming shortened V by 5 bases and J by 0 bases, and 14 bases separated the two germline ends. CDR1 is SNHLY, CDR2 FYNNEI, per germline. The CDR3 is 16 amino acids. The CDR3 sequence: CASSRGSRFSNQPQHF. For the CDR3, the DNA is TGTGCCAGCAGTAGGGGGTCCAGGTTTAGCAATCAGCCCCAGCATTTT.

The table lists this clone with a count of one. The rearrangement uses TRBV5-1 and TRBJ2-5; D call uncertain. The CDR3 is 16 amino acids. V was trimmed by 1 base and J by 1 base, leaving 14 bases between them. Germline loops: CDR1 SGHRS, CDR2 YFSETQ. Written as DNA, the CDR3 is TGCGCCAGCAGCTTGACTTTCACTTACGGCCAAGAGACCCAGTACTTC. This gives the protein CASSLTFTYGQETQYF. The whole variable domain, filled in from reference TRBV5-1 and TRBJ2-5, reads KAGVTQTPRYLIKTRGQQVTLSCSPISGHRSVSWYQQTPGQGLQFLFEYFSETQRNKGNFPGRFSGRQFSNSRSEMNVSTLELGDSALYLCASSLTFTYGQETQYFGPGTRLLVL.

This chain connects TRBV9 to TRBJ2-3; TRBD2 is a possible D gene (6 bases). Germline CDR1 and CDR2: SGDLS and YYNGEE. This CDR3 contains 14 residues. V dropped 6 bases and J dropped 5 bases, with 16 bases sitting between them. DNA for the CDR3: TGTGCCAGCACATCCGGGACTTCTAGAGATACGCAGTATTTT. Translating gives CASTSGTSRDTQYF.

The genes are TRBV27 and TRBJ2-7; 14 bases line up with TRBD2. The J segment lost 2 bases and the V segment lost 8 bases, leaving 2 bases of the junction unmatched. Germline lookup yields CDR1 MNHEY and CDR2 SMNVEV (reference sequence). The CDR3 covers 14 residues. CDR3: CASGLAGGAYEQYF. CDR3 sequence (DNA): TGTGCCAGCGGACTAGCGGGGGGTGCCTACGAGCAGTACTTC.

This chain connects TRBV7-9 to TRBJ2-2; D perhaps matches TRBD2 (6 bases). The V end was cut by 5 bases, the J end by 5 bases, with 15 bases between. The CDR3 loop spans 15 amino acids. Germline CDR1 reads SEHNR; CDR2 reads FQNEAQ (reference sequence). The CDR3 loop reads CASSPEGWGTGELFF. CDR3 in DNA: TGTGCCAGCAGCCCGGAGGGATGGGGTACCGGGGAGCTGTTTTTT.

This sequence joins TRBV19 and TRBJ2-5; the match to TRBD2 covers 8 bases. With 2 bases clipped from V and 4 bases from J, the junction kept 9 bases outside the gene matches. The V gene's germline CDR1 is LNHDA and CDR2 SQIVND (reference sequence). The CDR3 loop spans 16 amino acids. The CDR3 DNA reads as TGTGCCAGTAGTATATGGTACGGGGGGGCACGAGAGACCCAGTACTTC. As protein: CASSIWYGGARETQYF.